This entry concerns a single TCR beta chain. No antigen is known for it. Every HIV-positive participant received treatment in the United States. The record originates from a study of long-term antiretroviral therapy in people with HIV. Study-level points and caveats: Clones that had undergone expansion before ART prevailed in the repertoire throughout all time points.

With 4 bases clipped from V and 5 bases from J, the junction kept 4 bases outside the gene matches. Germline V CDR1 and CDR2: SGHNT, YYREEE (reference sequence). There are 14 residues in the CDR3. At the survey level, the v3.0 immunoSEQ assay was run. Here immunoSEQ multiplex PCR was the method, and the copy in TCRdb shows in-frame clones only, minus some. The data contain some 17,000 clones, roughly 71% of them singletons. Sequenced material: unsorted PBMCs, taken nearly 2.6 years before starting antiretroviral therapy. The sequence came from a woman in her fifties or sixties with HIV. The chain uses TRBV5-4 and TRBJ2-3, with 10 bases lining up with TRBD2. This CDR3 is CASSTGLAEDTQYF. As DNA, the CDR3 is TGTGCCAGCAGCACCGGACTAGCGGAAGATACGCAGTATTTT.